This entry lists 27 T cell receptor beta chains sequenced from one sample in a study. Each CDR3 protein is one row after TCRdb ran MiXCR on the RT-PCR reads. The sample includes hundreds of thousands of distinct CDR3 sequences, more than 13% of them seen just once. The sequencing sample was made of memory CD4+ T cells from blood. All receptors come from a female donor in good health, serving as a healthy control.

This CDR3 is CASSQPRTGGPSYEQYF. As DNA, the CDR3 is TGTGCCAGCAGTCAACCAAGGACAGGAGGTCCTTCCTACGAGCAGTACTTC. This chain joins TRBV6-2 or TRBV6-3 and TRBJ2-7; 7 positions match TRBD1. This CDR3 is 17 amino acids long. V shed 5 bases, J shed 1 base, and the junction held 14 bases outside the gene matches. The germline CDR1 and CDR2 sequences are MNHEY and SVGEGT.

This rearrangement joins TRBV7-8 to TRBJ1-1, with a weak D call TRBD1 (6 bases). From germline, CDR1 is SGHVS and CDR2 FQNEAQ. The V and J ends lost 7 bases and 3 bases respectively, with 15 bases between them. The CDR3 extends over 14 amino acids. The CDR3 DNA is TGTGCCAGCATCGGAATAGGGGGGGACACTGAAGCTTTCTTT. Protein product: CASIGIGGDTEAFF.

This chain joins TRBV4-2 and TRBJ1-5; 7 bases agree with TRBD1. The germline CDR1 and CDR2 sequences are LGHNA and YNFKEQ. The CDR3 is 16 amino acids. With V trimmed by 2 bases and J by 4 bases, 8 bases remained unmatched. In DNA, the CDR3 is TGTGCCAGCAGCCAAATCACAGGGGACCGAAATCAGCCCCAGCATTTT. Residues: CASSQITGDRNQPQHF.

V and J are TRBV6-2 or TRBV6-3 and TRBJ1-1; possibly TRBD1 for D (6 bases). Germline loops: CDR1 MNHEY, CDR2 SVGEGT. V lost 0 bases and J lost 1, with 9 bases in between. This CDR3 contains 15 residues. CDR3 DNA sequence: TGTGCCAGCAGTTACTCGGGGGCCTCGAACACTGAAGCTTTCTTT. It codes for CASSYSGASNTEAFF.

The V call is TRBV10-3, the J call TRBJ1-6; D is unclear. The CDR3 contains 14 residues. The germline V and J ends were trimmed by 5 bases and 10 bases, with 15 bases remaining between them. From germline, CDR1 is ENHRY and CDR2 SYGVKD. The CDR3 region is CAISSAQDGSPLHF. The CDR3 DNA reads TGTGCCATCAGTTCAGCCCAAGACGGGTCACCCCTCCACTTT.

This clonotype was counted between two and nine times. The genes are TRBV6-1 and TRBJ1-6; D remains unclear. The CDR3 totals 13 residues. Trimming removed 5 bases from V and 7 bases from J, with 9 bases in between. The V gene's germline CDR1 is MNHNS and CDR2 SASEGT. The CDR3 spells CASSFLDNSPLHF. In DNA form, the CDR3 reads TGTGCCAGCAGTTTCCTGGACAATTCACCCCTCCACTTT.

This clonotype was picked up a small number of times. DNA of the CDR3: TGTGCCAGCAGCCTCATAGGGGGAACTGCTGAAGCTTTCTTT. As protein: CASSLIGGTAEAFF. This chain links TRBV7-2 with TRBJ1-1; weak D call: TRBD1 (6 bases). V lost 5 bases to trimming and J lost 6 bases, with 16 bases between them. The CDR3 sequence is 14 residues long. Looked up from germline, CDR1 is SGHTA and CDR2 is FQGNSA.

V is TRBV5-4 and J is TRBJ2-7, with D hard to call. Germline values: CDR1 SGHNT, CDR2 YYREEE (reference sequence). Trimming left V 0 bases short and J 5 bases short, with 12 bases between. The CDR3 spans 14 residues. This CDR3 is CASSLDSLPNEQYF. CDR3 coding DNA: TGTGCCAGCAGCTTGGACAGCCTTCCCAACGAGCAGTACTTC.

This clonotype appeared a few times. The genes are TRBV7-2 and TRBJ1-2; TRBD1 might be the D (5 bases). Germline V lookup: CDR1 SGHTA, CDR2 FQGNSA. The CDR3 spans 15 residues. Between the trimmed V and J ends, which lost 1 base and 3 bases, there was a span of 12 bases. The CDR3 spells CASSLGPGSDYGYTF. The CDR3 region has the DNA TGTGCCAGCAGCTTAGGACCAGGGTCGGACTATGGCTACACCTTC.

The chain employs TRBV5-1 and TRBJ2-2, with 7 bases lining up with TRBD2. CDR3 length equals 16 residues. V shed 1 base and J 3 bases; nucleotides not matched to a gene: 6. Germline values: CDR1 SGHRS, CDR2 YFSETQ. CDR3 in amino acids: CASSLFPGGDTGELFF. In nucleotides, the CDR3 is TGCGCCAGCAGCTTGTTTCCGGGAGGCGACACCGGGGAGCTGTTTTTT.

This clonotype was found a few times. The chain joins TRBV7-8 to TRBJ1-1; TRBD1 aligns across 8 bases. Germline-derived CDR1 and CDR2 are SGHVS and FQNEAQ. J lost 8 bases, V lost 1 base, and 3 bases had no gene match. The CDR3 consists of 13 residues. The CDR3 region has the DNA TGTGCCAGCAGCTTAGGACGGGACAGGGAAGCTTTCTTT. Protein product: CASSLGRDREAFF.

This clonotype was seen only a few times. The CDR3 DNA reads as TGCAGTATATCCTACAATGAGCAGTTCTTC. This encodes CSISYNEQFF. The chain uses TRBV20-1 and TRBJ2-1; D remains unclear. The length of the CDR3 is 10 residues. The germline V gene has CDR1 DFQATT and CDR2 SNEGSKA (reference sequence). Trimming left V 8 bases short and J 1 base short, with 3 bases between.

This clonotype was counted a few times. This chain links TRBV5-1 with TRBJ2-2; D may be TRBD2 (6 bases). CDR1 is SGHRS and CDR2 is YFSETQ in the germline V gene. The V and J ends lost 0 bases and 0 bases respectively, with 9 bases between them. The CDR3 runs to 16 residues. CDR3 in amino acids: CASSLGVAANTGELFF. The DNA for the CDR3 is TGCGCCAGCAGCTTGGGAGTAGCGGCGAACACCGGGGAGCTGTTTTTT.

CDR3 region: CASVKGNTGELFF. CDR3 sequence (DNA): TGTGCCAGCGTTAAGGGGAACACCGGGGAGCTGTTTTTT. This chain joins TRBV6-6 and TRBJ2-2; D unresolved. There are 13 residues in the CDR3. Germline CDR1 MNHNY, CDR2 SVGAGI (reference sequence). The V end was cut by 8 bases, the J end by 1 base, with 8 bases between.

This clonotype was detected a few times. The CDR3 bases are TGTGCCAGCAGCTTAAATGGTCCCCGAGAGACCCAGTACTTC. This sequence encodes CASSLNGPRETQYF. The chain uses TRBV7-2 and TRBJ2-5; D uncertain. CDR3 size: 14 residues. Trimming shortened V by 2 bases and J by 4 bases, and 11 bases separated the two germline ends. CDR1 is SGHTA and CDR2 is FQGNSA in the germline V gene. Together with reference TRBV7-2 and TRBJ2-5, the CDR3 gives the full variable domain: GAGVSQSPSNKVTEKGKDVELRCDPISGHTALYWYRQSLGQGLEFLIYFQGNSAPDKSGLPSDRFSAERTGGSVSTLTIQRTQQEDSAVYLCASSLNGPRETQYFGPGTRLLVL.

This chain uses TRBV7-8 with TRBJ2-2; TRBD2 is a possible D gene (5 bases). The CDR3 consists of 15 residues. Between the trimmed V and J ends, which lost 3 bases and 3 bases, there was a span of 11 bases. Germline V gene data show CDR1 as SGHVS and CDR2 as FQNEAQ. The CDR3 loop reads CASSLLGEYTGELFF. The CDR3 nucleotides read TGTGCCAGCAGCTTGTTGGGAGAATACACCGGGGAGCTGTTTTTT. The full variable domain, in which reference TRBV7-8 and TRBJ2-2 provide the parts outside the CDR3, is GAGVSQSPRYKVAKRGQDVALRCDPISGHVSLFWYQQALGQGPEFLTYFQNEAQLDKSGLPSDRFFAERPEGSVSTLKIQRTQQEDSAVYLCASSLLGEYTGELFFGEGSRLTVL.

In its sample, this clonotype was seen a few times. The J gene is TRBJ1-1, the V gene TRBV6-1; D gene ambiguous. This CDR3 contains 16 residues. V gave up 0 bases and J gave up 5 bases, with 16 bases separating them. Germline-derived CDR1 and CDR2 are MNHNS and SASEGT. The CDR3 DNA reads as TGTGCCAGCAGTGAAGCAAAACAGACCTGGGGAACTGAAGCTTTCTTT. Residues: CASSEAKQTWGTEAFF.

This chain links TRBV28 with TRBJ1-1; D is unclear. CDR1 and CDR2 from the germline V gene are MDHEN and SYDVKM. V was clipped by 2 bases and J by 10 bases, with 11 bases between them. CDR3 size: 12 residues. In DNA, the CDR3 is TGTGCCAGCAGTTTAGAAAGGGCGGGAGCTTTCTTT. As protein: CASSLERAGAFF.

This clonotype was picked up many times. This CDR3 is CASRGGLGGDTQYF. CDR3 in DNA: TGCGCCAGCAGGGGCGGACTAGGGGGAGATACGCAGTATTTT. The V gene is TRBV5-1, the J gene TRBJ2-3; TRBD2 might be the D (7 bases). This CDR3 comprises 14 residues. V lost 5 bases to trimming and J lost 5 bases, with 15 bases between them. CDR1 is SGHRS and CDR2 is YFSETQ in the germline V gene.

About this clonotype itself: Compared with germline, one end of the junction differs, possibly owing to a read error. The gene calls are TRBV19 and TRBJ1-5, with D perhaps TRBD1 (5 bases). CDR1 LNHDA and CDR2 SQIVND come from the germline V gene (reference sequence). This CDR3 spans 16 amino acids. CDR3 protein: CASNIPGTVGNQPQHF. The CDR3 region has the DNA TGTGCCAGTAATATACCAGGGACGGTGGGCAATCAGCCCCAGCATTTT.

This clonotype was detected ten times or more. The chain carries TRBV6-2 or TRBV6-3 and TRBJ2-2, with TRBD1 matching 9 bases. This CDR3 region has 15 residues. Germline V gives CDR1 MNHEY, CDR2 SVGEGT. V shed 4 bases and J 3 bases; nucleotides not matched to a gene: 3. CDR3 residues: CASSSQGADTGELFF. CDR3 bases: TGTGCCAGCAGTTCACAGGGGGCGGACACCGGGGAGCTGTTTTTT.

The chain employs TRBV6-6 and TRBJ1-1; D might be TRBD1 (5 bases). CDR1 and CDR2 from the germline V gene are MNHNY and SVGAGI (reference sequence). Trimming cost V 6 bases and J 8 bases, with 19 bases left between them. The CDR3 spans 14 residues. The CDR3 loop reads CASSRTRDSEEAFF. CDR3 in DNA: TGTGCCAGCAGCCGAACCCGGGACTCAGAAGAAGCTTTCTTT.

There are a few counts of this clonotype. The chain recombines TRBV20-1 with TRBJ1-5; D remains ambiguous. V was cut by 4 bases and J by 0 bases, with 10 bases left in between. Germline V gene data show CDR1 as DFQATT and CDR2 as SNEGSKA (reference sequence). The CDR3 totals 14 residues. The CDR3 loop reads CSAKNTYSNQPQHF. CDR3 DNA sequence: TGCAGTGCTAAGAACACGTATAGCAATCAGCCCCAGCATTTT.

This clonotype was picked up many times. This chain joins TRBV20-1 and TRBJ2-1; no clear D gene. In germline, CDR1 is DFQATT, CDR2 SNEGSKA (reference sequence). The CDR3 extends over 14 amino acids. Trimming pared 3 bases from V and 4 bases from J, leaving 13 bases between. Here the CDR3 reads CSASSPIKYNEQFF. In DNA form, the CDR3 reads TGCAGTGCTAGCTCCCCGATCAAGTACAATGAGCAGTTCTTC.

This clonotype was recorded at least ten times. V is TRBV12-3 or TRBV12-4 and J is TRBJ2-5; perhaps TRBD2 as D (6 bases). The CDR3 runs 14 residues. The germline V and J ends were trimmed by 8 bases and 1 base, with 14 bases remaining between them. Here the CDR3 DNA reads TGTGCCAGCGCGCCGGGCGGGGTCCAAGAGACCCAGTACTTC. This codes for CASAPGGVQETQYF.

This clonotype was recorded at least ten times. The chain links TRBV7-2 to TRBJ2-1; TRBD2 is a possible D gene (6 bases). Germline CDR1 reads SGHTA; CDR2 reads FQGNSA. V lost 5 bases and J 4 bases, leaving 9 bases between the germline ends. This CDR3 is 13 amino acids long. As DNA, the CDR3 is TGTGCCAGCAGCCCTGGGACTTACAATGAGCAGTTCTTC. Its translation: CASSPGTYNEQFF.

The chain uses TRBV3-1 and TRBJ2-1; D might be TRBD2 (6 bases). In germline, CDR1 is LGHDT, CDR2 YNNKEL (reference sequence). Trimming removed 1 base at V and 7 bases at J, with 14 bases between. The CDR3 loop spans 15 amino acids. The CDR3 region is CASSQALGLPNEQFF. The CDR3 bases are TGTGCCAGCAGCCAAGCGTTGGGACTGCCGAATGAGCAGTTCTTC.